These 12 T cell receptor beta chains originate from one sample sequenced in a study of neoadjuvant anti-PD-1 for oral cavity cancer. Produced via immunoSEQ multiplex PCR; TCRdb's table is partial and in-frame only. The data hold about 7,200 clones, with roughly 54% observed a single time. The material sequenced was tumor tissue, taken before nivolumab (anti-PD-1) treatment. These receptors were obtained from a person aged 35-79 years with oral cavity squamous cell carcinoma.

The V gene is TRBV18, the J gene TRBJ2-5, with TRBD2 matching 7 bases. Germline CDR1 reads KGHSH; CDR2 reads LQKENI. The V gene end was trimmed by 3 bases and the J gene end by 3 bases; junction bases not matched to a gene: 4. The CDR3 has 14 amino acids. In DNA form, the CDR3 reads TGTGCCAGCTCACCGCGCCTAGCGGAAGAGACCCAGTACTTC. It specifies CASSPRLAEETQYF. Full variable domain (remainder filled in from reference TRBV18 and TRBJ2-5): NAGVMQNPRHLVRRRGQEARLRCSPMKGHSHVYWYRQLPEEGLKFMVYLQKENIIDESGMPKERFSAEFPKEGPSILRIQQVVRGDSAAYFCASSPRLAEETQYFGPGTRLLVL.

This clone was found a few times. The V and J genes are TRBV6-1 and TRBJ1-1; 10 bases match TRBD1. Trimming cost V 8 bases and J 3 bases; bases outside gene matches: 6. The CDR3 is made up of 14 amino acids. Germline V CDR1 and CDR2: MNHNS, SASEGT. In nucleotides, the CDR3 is TGTGCCAGCTTCCGGGACAGGGGACACACTGAAGCTTTCTTT. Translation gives CASFRDRGHTEAFF.

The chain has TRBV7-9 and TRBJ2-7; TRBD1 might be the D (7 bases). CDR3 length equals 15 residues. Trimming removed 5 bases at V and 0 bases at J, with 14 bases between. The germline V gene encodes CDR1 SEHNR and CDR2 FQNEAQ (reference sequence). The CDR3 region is CASSPAGGNSYEQYF. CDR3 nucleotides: TGTGCCAGCAGCCCGGCAGGGGGGAACTCCTACGAGCAGTACTTC.

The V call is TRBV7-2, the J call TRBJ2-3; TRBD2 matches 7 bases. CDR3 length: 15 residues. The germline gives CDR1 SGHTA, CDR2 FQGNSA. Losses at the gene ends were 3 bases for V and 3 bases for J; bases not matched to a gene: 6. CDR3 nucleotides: TGTGCCAGCAGCTTCGGGGGACTAAAAACAGATACGCAGTATTTT. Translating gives CASSFGGLKTDTQYF.

The CDR3 DNA reads as TGTGCCAGTAGTATAAACAGGGCCTACGAGCAGTACTTC. It codes for CASSINRAYEQYF. V is TRBV19 and J is TRBJ2-7; a possible D gene is TRBD1 (6 bases). The ends were cut back, 2 bases at V and 2 bases at J, with 7 bases in the middle. The CDR3 contains 13 residues. The germline gives CDR1 LNHDA, CDR2 SQIVND (reference sequence).

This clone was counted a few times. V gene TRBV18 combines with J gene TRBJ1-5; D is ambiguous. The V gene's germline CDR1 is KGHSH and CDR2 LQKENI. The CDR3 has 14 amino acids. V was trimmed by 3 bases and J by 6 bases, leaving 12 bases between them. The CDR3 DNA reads TGTGCCAGCTCACCGCAGGCGTTAGGTCAGCCCCAGCATTTT. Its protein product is CASSPQALGQPQHF. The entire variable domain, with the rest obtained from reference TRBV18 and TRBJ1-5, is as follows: NAGVMQNPRHLVRRRGQEARLRCSPMKGHSHVYWYRQLPEEGLKFMVYLQKENIIDESGMPKERFSAEFPKEGPSILRIQQVVRGDSAAYFCASSPQALGQPQHFGDGTRLSIL.

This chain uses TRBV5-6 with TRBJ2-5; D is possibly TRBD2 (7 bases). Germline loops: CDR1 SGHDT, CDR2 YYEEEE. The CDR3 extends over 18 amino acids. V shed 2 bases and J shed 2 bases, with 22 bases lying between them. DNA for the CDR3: TGTGCCAGCAGCTTCTGGTTAACGGGGGGCCGGAGTCAAGAGACCCAGTACTTC. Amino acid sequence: CASSFWLTGGRSQETQYF.

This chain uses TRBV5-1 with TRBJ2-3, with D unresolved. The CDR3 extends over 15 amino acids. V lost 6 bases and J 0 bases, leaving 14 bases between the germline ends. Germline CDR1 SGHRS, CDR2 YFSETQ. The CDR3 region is CASTSDPASTDTQYF. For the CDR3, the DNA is TGCGCCAGCACTTCCGACCCAGCTAGCACAGATACGCAGTATTTT.

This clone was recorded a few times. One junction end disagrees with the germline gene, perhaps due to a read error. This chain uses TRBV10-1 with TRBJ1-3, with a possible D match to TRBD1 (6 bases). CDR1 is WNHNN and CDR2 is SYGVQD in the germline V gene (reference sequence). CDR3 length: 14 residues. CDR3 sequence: CASSESTGNAGQRF. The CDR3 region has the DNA TGCGCCAGCAGTGAGTCGACTGGGAACGCAGGACAGAGGTTT.

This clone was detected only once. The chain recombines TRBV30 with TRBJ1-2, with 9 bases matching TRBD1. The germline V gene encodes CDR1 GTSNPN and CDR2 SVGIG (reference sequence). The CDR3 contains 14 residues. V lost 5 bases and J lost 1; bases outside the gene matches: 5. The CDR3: CAWQGQGYNYGYTF. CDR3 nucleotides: TGTGCCTGGCAGGGACAGGGATATAACTATGGCTACACCTTC.

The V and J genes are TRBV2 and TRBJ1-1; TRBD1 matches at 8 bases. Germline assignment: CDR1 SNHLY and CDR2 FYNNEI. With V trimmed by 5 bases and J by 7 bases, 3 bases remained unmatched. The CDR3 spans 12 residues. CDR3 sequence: CASSRQGNEAFF. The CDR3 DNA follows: TGTGCCAGCAGTAGACAGGGGAATGAAGCTTTCTTT.

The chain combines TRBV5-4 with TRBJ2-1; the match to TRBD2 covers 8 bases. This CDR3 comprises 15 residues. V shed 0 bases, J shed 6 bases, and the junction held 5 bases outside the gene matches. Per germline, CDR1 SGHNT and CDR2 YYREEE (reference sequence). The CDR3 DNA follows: TGTGCCAGCAGCTTGGGGACTAGCCTTGTCAATGAGCAGTTCTTC. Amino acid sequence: CASSLGTSLVNEQFF.